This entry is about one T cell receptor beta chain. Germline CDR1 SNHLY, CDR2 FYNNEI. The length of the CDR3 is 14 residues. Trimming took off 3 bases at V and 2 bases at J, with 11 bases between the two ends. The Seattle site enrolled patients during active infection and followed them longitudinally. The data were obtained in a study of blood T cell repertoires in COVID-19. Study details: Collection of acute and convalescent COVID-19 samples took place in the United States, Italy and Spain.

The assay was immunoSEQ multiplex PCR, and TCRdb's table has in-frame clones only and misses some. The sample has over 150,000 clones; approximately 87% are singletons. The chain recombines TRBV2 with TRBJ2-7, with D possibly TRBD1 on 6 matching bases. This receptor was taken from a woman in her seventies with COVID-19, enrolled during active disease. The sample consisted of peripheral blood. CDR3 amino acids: CASSELTGAYEQYF. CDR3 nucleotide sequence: TGTGCCAGCAGTGAGCTGACAGGAGCCTACGAGCAGTACTTC. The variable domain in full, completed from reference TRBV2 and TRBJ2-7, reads EPEVTQTPSHQVTQMGQEVILRCVPISNHLYFYWYRQILGQKVEFLVSFYNNEISEKSEIFDDQFSVERPDGSNFTLKIRSTKLEDSAMYFCASSELTGAYEQYFGPGTRLTVT.